One and the same sample provided the 20 T cell receptor beta chains below, sequenced in a study of T cells in Graves' hyperthyroidism and ophthalmopathy. The TCR beta CDR3 regions underwent amplification using RNA transcripts as the source. With the HTBI primer set, the TCR CDR3 went through a first round of RT-PCR. Each CDR3 protein is one row after TCRdb ran MiXCR on the multiplex PCR reads. The data hold approximately 600,000 distinct CDR3 sequences, with about a sixth observed a single time. Sequencing was performed on blood. The receptors shown here come from a woman younger than 45 with Graves' hyperthyroidism.

This clonotype has a handful of counts. This sequence joins TRBV19 and TRBJ1-1; 8 nucleotides agree with TRBD1. CDR1 and CDR2 from the germline V gene are LNHDA and SQIVND (reference sequence). Trimming cost V 4 bases and J 6 bases; bases outside gene matches: 7. This CDR3 spans 14 amino acids. CDR3 amino acids: CASSTTGVFAEAFF. CDR3 nucleotide sequence: TGTGCCAGTAGTACGACAGGGGTTTTCGCTGAAGCTTTCTTT.

This clonotype was recorded many times. The chain uses TRBV10-2 and TRBJ2-1; D might be TRBD2 (6 bases). This CDR3 is 14 amino acids long. The germline gives CDR1 WSHSY, CDR2 SAAADI. V lost 0 bases to trimming and J lost 8 bases, with 11 bases between them. CDR3 in amino acids: CASSESKRGDEQFF. Written as DNA, the CDR3 is TGCGCCAGCAGTGAGTCGAAGCGCGGGGATGAGCAGTTCTTC.

This clonotype showed up just a few times. J is TRBJ1-5 and V is TRBV7-2, with TRBD1 as a possible D gene (5 bases). The germline CDR1 and CDR2 sequences are SGHTA and FQGNSA. Trimming took off 2 bases at V and 6 bases at J, with 11 bases between the two ends. The CDR3 totals 14 residues. The CDR3 spells CASSLNGAFQPQHF. DNA for the CDR3: TGTGCCAGCAGCTTAAATGGGGCCTTTCAGCCCCAGCATTTT.

The V call is TRBV20-1, the J call TRBJ2-3; TRBD2 matches at 7 bases. The trim removed 2 bases at V and 4 bases at J, leaving 15 bases unmatched. CDR1 is DFQATT, CDR2 SNEGSKA, per germline (reference sequence). The CDR3 is made up of 17 amino acids. This CDR3 reads CSARRWGGWQTSDTQYF. In DNA form, the CDR3 reads TGCAGTGCTAGAAGGTGGGGGGGATGGCAGACCTCAGATACGCAGTATTTT.

In its sample, this clonotype was seen many times. The chain links TRBV11-2 to TRBJ1-2, with 9 bases identical to TRBD1. The CDR3 runs 15 residues. Germline-derived CDR1 and CDR2 are SGHAT and FQNNGV. V dropped 2 bases and J dropped 5; count of bases not matched to a gene: 6. CDR3 protein: CASSLSRDRDYGYTF. The CDR3 bases are TGTGCCAGCAGCTTATCCCGGGACAGGGATTATGGCTACACCTTC. The full variable domain, completed using reference TRBV11-2 and TRBJ1-2, is EAGVAQSPRYKIIEKRQSVAFWCNPISGHATLYWYQQILGQGPKLLIQFQNNGVVDDSQLPKDRFSAERLKGVDSTLKIQPAKLEDSAVYLCASSLSRDRDYGYTFGSGTRLTVV.

CDR3 sequence: CASSFELNTGELFF. CDR3 nucleotide sequence: TGCGCCAGCAGCTTTGAGTTAAACACCGGGGAGCTGTTTTTT. The rearrangement joins TRBV5-1 to TRBJ2-2; D is unresolved. V was cut by 2 bases and J by 2 bases, with 7 bases left in between. Germline values: CDR1 SGHRS, CDR2 YFSETQ. The CDR3 contains 14 residues.

This clonotype was counted many times. In nucleotides, the CDR3 is TGTGCCAGCTACCAGAAAACTAGCGGGAGGGGGGTTGAGCAGTTCTTC. Protein sequence: CASYQKTSGRGVEQFF. The chain has TRBV27 and TRBJ2-1; 13 bases are a match to TRBD2. Germline V gene lookup returns CDR1 MNHEY and CDR2 SMNVEV (reference sequence). This CDR3 is built from 16 residues. Trimming at V came to 8 bases and at J to 9 bases, leaving 13 bases not matched to a gene.

This clonotype was seen repeatedly, ten times or more. J is TRBJ2-7 and V is TRBV28; D is perhaps TRBD1 or TRBD2 (5 bases each). CDR1 is MDHEN, CDR2 SYDVKM, per germline. The CDR3 loop spans 14 amino acids. Trimming removed 4 bases at V and 1 base at J, with 11 bases between. In DNA form, the CDR3 reads TGTGCCAGCAGTTCGGGGACGCATTCCTACGAGCAGTACTTC. Encoded protein: CASSSGTHSYEQYF.

Comments on this clonotype: This may arise from a read error, as a much more abundant clone is one base away. This chain uses TRBV28 with TRBJ1-1; D is undetermined. Per the germline V gene, CDR1 is MDHEN and CDR2 is SYDVKM. The CDR3 is 14 amino acids. The CDR3 is CASSRWTQNIEAFF. CDR3 sequence (DNA): TGTGCCAGCAGTCGTTGGACTCAGAACATTGAAGCTTTCTTT. Looking up the rest from reference TRBV28 and TRBJ1-1 gives the full variable domain: DVKVTQSSRYLVKRTGEKVFLECVQDMDHENMFWYRQDPGLGLRLIYFSYDVKMKEKGDIPEGYSVSREKKERFSLILESASTNQTSMYLCASSRWTQNIEAFFGQGTRLTVV.

V and J are TRBV6-2 or TRBV6-3 and TRBJ2-3, with 10 bases that match TRBD2. CDR1 and CDR2 from the germline V gene are MNHEY and SVGEGT. CDR3 length: 16 amino acids. V lost 7 bases, J lost 1 base, and 8 bases stayed unmatched. In nucleotides, the CDR3 is TGTGCCAGCACCGAAATCCTAGCGGGGGGCACAGATACGCAGTATTTT. This gives the protein CASTEILAGGTDTQYF.

Remarks on this clonotype: One end of the junction varies from germline; a read error may be responsible. The gene calls are TRBV2 and TRBJ2-2; D may be TRBD2 (5 bases). The germline gives CDR1 SNHLY, CDR2 FYNNEI. This CDR3 has 15 residues. The CDR3 DNA follows: TGTGCCAGCAGTGAAGCGAGTGGTCTCACCGGGGAGCTGCTTTTT. It translates to CASSEASGLTGELLF.

Ten or more counts support this clonotype. The chain recombines TRBV7-9 with TRBJ2-1; TRBD1 matches at 7 bases. V lost 9 bases, J lost 6 bases, and 2 bases stayed unmatched. The germline CDR1 and CDR2 sequences are SEHNR and FQNEAQ (reference sequence). This CDR3 is built from 11 residues. In DNA, the CDR3 is TGTGCCAGTTACAGGGGCAATGAGCAGTTCTTC. This codes for CASYRGNEQFF.

This clonotype came up many times. The chain carries TRBV14 and TRBJ2-1; D unclear. CDR3 length: 12 residues. V lost 4 bases to trimming and J lost 8 bases, with 9 bases between them. Germline V gene lookup returns CDR1 SGHDN and CDR2 FVKESK. The DNA of the CDR3 is TGTGCCAGCAGCCCTCAAGGGTATGAGCAGTTCTTC. Encoded protein: CASSPQGYEQFF.

The chain has TRBV20-1 and TRBJ2-2, with 7 positions matching TRBD1. The V gene end was trimmed by 5 bases and the J gene end by 4 bases; junction bases not matched to a gene: 7. The CDR3 totals 14 residues. The V gene's germline CDR1 is DFQATT and CDR2 SNEGSKA (reference sequence). This chain's CDR3 is CSAPDRVGTGELFF. The CDR3 nucleotides are TGCAGTGCTCCCGACAGGGTGGGCACCGGGGAGCTGTTTTTT.

The rearrangement links TRBV6-2 or TRBV6-3 to TRBJ2-1; 7 nucleotides match TRBD2. Germline loops: CDR1 MNHEY, CDR2 SVGEGT. The J segment lost 6 bases and the V segment lost 5 bases, leaving 10 bases of the junction unmatched. The CDR3 contains 15 residues. The CDR3 is CASSPVGLAANEQFF. In nucleotides, the CDR3 is TGTGCCAGCAGTCCCGTCGGCCTAGCGGCCAATGAGCAGTTCTTC.

Of note for this clonotype: A much larger clonotype is one base distant, so this may be a read error. The conserved final phenylalanine or tryptophan is absent from the CDR3, which likely points to a read error. The chain carries TRBV27 and TRBJ2-1, with a possible D match to TRBD1 (5 bases). The germline V gene has CDR1 MNHEY and CDR2 SMNVEV (reference sequence). V was shortened by 5 bases and J by 7 bases, with 6 bases between the two germline ends. The CDR3 loop spans 11 amino acids. CDR3 in amino acids: CASSGQNEQFL. The CDR3 DNA follows: TGTGCCAGCAGTGGACAAAATGAGCAGTTCCTC.

This clonotype turned up a few times. The CDR3 sequence is CASSLNLDIHSGNTIYF. For the CDR3, the DNA is TGTGCCAGCAGCTTGAACCTGGACATTCACTCTGGAAACACCATATATTTT. The rearrangement links TRBV5-6 to TRBJ1-3, with a tentative D call TRBD1 (5 bases). Germline V gene sequence: CDR1 SGHDT, CDR2 YYEEEE. This CDR3 contains 17 residues. V was clipped by 1 base and J by 0 bases, with 14 bases between them.

This clonotype was counted ten times or more. J is TRBJ2-1 and V is TRBV18, with 9 positions matching TRBD2. Germline V gene lookup returns CDR1 KGHSH and CDR2 LQKENI. CDR3 size: 15 residues. J lost 7 bases, V lost 3 bases, and 7 bases had no gene match. The CDR3 protein is CASSPPGLAENEQFF. The CDR3 DNA is TGTGCCAGCTCACCCCCGGGACTAGCTGAGAATGAGCAGTTCTTC.

This clonotype has ten or more counts. One junction end does not reproduce the germline sequence, and a read error may be involved. V and J are TRBV5-1 and TRBJ1-3; D gene unclear. This CDR3 contains 14 residues. Per germline, CDR1 SGHRS and CDR2 YFSETQ. The CDR3 nucleotides are TGTGCCAGCAGTTTAGCCGGCTCTGGAAACACCATATATTTT. This codes for CASSLAGSGNTIYF.

This clonotype was recorded many times. The V call is TRBV29-1, the J call TRBJ1-2, with 12 bases fitting TRBD1. The germline CDR1 and CDR2 sequences are SQVTM and ANQGSEA. V lost 6 bases, J lost 4 bases, and 9 bases stayed unmatched. The CDR3 sequence is 15 residues long. This CDR3 is CSVLTGTGGIYGYTF. As DNA, the CDR3 is TGCAGCGTATTGACCGGGACAGGGGGCATCTATGGCTACACCTTC.